Listed here are 22 T cell receptor beta chains from one sample, sequenced in a study of cytomegalovirus exposure and HLA in healthy donors. Researchers ran the PCR with 60 Vbeta and 13 Jbeta primers. Libraries were prepared by immunoSEQ multiplex PCR; TCRdb keeps only in-frame clonotypes and omits some of them. There are 150,000 to 200,000 clones in the sample; over 70% occur only once, and approximately 1.3% lies in the top ten. The sequencing input was PBMCs. These receptors all come from a man aged 45-65 years in good health and CMV-seropositive.

The rearrangement joins TRBV6-5 to TRBJ1-6; D perhaps matches TRBD1 (6 bases). There are 15 residues in the CDR3. Germline-derived CDR1 and CDR2 are MNHEY and SVGAGI. Trimming took 8 bases from V and 7 from J, leaving 18 bases between them. CDR3 bases: TGTGCCAGCGGGGGCTCAGGGATGTGGAATTCACCCCTCCACTTT. It yields the protein CASGGSGMWNSPLHF.

This clone has only a few counts. J is TRBJ2-3 and V is TRBV4-2, with D maybe TRBD2 (6 bases). The germline V gene has CDR1 LGHNA and CDR2 YNFKEQ. CDR3 length: 20 residues. V lost 1 base, J lost 4 bases, and 27 bases lay in between. In DNA, the CDR3 is TGTGCCAGCAGCCAAGGCGCACGACTTGGCGGGGTGGGCTCCCCAGATACGCAGTATTTT. Protein product: CASSQGARLGGVGSPDTQYF.

This clone was detected once. The V and J genes are TRBV19 and TRBJ1-5, with 7 positions matching TRBD1. The CDR3 runs 15 residues. Germline values: CDR1 LNHDA, CDR2 SQIVND (reference sequence). Germline trimming cut 4 bases from V and 2 bases from J; bases unmatched to any gene: 5. In nucleotides, the CDR3 is TGTGCCAGTAGTACTCGACAGGGCGGCAATCAGCCCCAGCATTTT. It is translated as CASSTRQGGNQPQHF.

The genes are TRBV9 and TRBJ1-4, with a possible D match to TRBD1 (6 bases). Germline V lookup: CDR1 SGDLS, CDR2 YYNGEE. The CDR3 contains 14 residues. The V end was cut by 3 bases, the J end by 2 bases, with 8 bases between. The DNA of the CDR3 is TGTGCCAGCAGCGCGGACAGTACTAATGAAAAACTGTTTTTT. Its translation is CASSADSTNEKLFF. The variable domain in full, with the rest retrieved from reference TRBV9 and TRBJ1-4, is DSGVTQTPKHLITATGQRVTLRCSPRSGDLSVYWYQQSLDQGLQFLIQYYNGEERAKGNILERFSAQQFPDLHSELNLSSLELGDSALYFCASSADSTNEKLFFGSGTQLSVL.

V gene TRBV27 combines with J gene TRBJ1-1; D may be TRBD1 (5 bases). The CDR3 totals 13 residues. CDR1 MNHEY and CDR2 SMNVEV come from the germline V gene (reference sequence). Trimming shortened V by 6 bases and J by 1 base, and 9 bases separated the two germline ends. CDR3 residues: CASRRQGNTEAFF. As DNA, the CDR3 is TGTGCCAGCAGACGTCAGGGGAACACTGAAGCTTTCTTT.

The CDR3 sequence is CASSPTGQGRPTDTQYF. As DNA, the CDR3 is TGCGCCAGCAGCCCGACCGGACAGGGGCGCCCTACTGATACGCAGTATTTT. This sequence joins TRBV5-1 and TRBJ2-3; 9 bases line up with TRBD1. V shed 4 bases and J 6 bases; nucleotides not matched to a gene: 15. There are 17 residues in the CDR3. Germline loops: CDR1 SGHRS, CDR2 YFSETQ.

This rearrangement joins TRBV28 to TRBJ1-5, with D possibly TRBD1 on 5 matching bases. Germline CDR1 and CDR2: MDHEN and SYDVKM. The germline V and J ends were trimmed by 3 bases and 4 bases, with 13 bases remaining between them. CDR3 length equals 15 residues. The CDR3 sequence: CASSLGLGLNQPQHF. In DNA form, the CDR3 reads TGTGCCAGCAGTTTGGGACTAGGACTGAATCAGCCCCAGCATTTT.

This clone is a singleton in its sample. The chain carries TRBV4-1 and TRBJ1-5; 7 bases are shared with TRBD1. This CDR3 spans 14 amino acids. Germline CDR1 reads MGHRA; CDR2 reads YSYEKL. J was trimmed by 2 bases and V by 7 bases; bases with no gene match: 5. In nucleotides, the CDR3 is TGCGCCAGCACCAGGCAGGGGGGCAATCAGCCCCAGCATTTT. Its translation is CASTRQGGNQPQHF.

This clone occurred a few times. The rearrangement uses TRBV29-1 and TRBJ2-3, with D perhaps TRBD2 (6 bases). Per the germline V gene, CDR1 is SQVTM and CDR2 is ANQGSEA. The CDR3 totals 14 residues. Trimming left V 0 bases short and J 2 bases short, with 9 bases between. CDR3 amino acids: CSVEEGDFTDTQYF. For the CDR3, the DNA is TGCAGCGTTGAAGAGGGGGACTTCACAGATACGCAGTATTTT.

The V call is TRBV29-1, the J call TRBJ2-7; 7 nucleotides agree with TRBD2. This CDR3 spans 13 amino acids. V shed 3 bases, J shed 2 bases, and the junction held 4 bases outside the gene matches. CDR1 is SQVTM, CDR2 ANQGSEA, per germline. CDR3 sequence: CSVEGRDTYEQYF. CDR3 in DNA: TGCAGCGTTGAGGGGAGGGATACCTACGAGCAGTACTTC.

The V call is TRBV7-9, the J call TRBJ2-7, with 12 bases identical to TRBD2. Germline V CDR1 and CDR2: SEHNR, FQNEAQ (reference sequence). The J segment lost 3 bases and the V segment lost 5 bases, leaving 2 bases of the junction unmatched. The CDR3 is made up of 14 amino acids. The CDR3 nucleotides read TGTGCCAGCAGCACGACTAGCGGGAGCTACGAGCAGTACTTC. Its translation is CASSTTSGSYEQYF.

The count of this clone is one. This chain uses TRBV6-5 with TRBJ2-7; a possible D gene is TRBD1 (5 bases). Germline V gene lookup returns CDR1 MNHEY and CDR2 SVGAGI. Trimming removed 0 bases from V and 3 bases from J, with 12 bases in between. The CDR3 loop spans 15 amino acids. The CDR3 DNA reads TGTGCCAGCAGTTACTCCCCGACAGCCCACTACGAGCAGTACTTC. This codes for CASSYSPTAHYEQYF.

This clone was observed a few times. V and J are TRBV6-5 and TRBJ2-7; D might be TRBD1 (7 bases). CDR3 length equals 15 residues. Germline loops: CDR1 MNHEY, CDR2 SVGAGI. The V gene lost 6 bases and the J gene lost 1 base, with 16 bases spanning the gap. The CDR3 here is CASRPEGAGSYEQYF. The CDR3 bases are TGTGCCAGCAGGCCGGAGGGGGCAGGGTCCTACGAGCAGTACTTC.

The chain uses TRBV6-6 and TRBJ1-1; 9 positions agree with TRBD1. Germline CDR1 MNHNY, CDR2 SVGAGI (reference sequence). The CDR3 length is 14 residues. Trimming at V came to 7 bases and at J to 4 bases, leaving 7 bases not matched to a gene. CDR3 sequence (DNA): TGTGCCAGCACCTTGGGACAGGGAATCACTGAAGCTTTCTTT. Its translation: CASTLGQGITEAFF.

This chain links TRBV6-1 with TRBJ2-6, with D possibly TRBD2 on 6 matching bases. CDR3 size: 15 residues. CDR1 and CDR2 from the germline V gene are MNHNS and SASEGT. V was cut by 10 bases and J by 1 base, with 14 bases left in between. Here the CDR3 DNA reads TGTGCCATTAGTAATGCGGGGTCTGGGGCCAACGTCCTGACTTTC. This codes for CAISNAGSGANVLTF.

This clone was found once. J is TRBJ1-1 and V is TRBV4-1, with TRBD1 matching over 8 bases. Per the germline V gene, CDR1 is MGHRA and CDR2 is YSYEKL. Trimming at V came to 4 bases and at J to 1 base, leaving 8 bases not matched to a gene. There are 16 residues in the CDR3. The DNA of the CDR3 is TGCGCCAGCAGCCCCTCGAGACAGGGGAAGAACACTGAAGCTTTCTTT. Encoded protein: CASSPSRQGKNTEAFF.

This CDR3 reads CASSYYTEAFF. DNA of the CDR3: TGTGCCAGCAGCTACTACACTGAAGCTTTCTTT. V usage is TRBV5-8 and J usage is TRBJ1-1; D is ambiguous. The CDR3 length is 11 residues. Between the trimmed V and J ends, which lost 3 bases and 3 bases, there was a span of 3 bases. Germline CDR1 SGHTS, CDR2 YDEGEE.

The J gene is TRBJ2-1, the V gene TRBV7-3; no clear D. Germline V gene lookup returns CDR1 SGHTA and CDR2 FQGTGA. V was pared by 5 bases and J by 0 bases, with 17 bases between. The CDR3 consists of 17 residues. The CDR3: CASSPGFGRSSYNEQFF. Here the CDR3 DNA reads TGTGCCAGCAGCCCCGGGTTTGGCCGAAGCTCCTACAATGAGCAGTTCTTC.

The rearrangement links TRBV4-3 to TRBJ1-1; a possible D gene is TRBD1 (5 bases). Germline-derived CDR1 and CDR2 are LGHNA and YSLEER. V gave up 1 base and J gave up 11 bases, with 11 bases separating them. The length of the CDR3 is 12 residues. This CDR3 reads CASSQGDRRAFF. As DNA, the CDR3 is TGCGCCAGCAGCCAAGGTGACAGACGGGCTTTCTTT.

This clone was seen just once. The chain combines TRBV5-4 with TRBJ2-3, with 11 bases identical to TRBD2. Germline V gene data show CDR1 as SGHNT and CDR2 as YYREEE (reference sequence). Trimming took 4 bases from V and 4 from J; bases not matched to a gene: 2. The CDR3 contains 14 residues. The CDR3 sequence: CASSLTSGADTQYF. Here the CDR3 DNA reads TGTGCCAGCAGCCTGACTAGCGGGGCAGATACGCAGTATTTT.

This clone appeared a few times. J is TRBJ2-1 and V is TRBV5-4; 9 bases map to TRBD2. CDR1 SGHNT and CDR2 YYREEE come from the germline V gene (reference sequence). The CDR3 has 16 residues. The junction had 5 bases not matched to a gene; V was cut back by 0 bases and J by 4 bases. CDR3 nucleotides: TGTGCCAGCAGCTTGGGGGGTAGCGGGAGTTACAATGAGCAGTTCTTC. This codes for CASSLGGSGSYNEQFF.

The CDR3 here is CASISLGETQYF. The CDR3 region has the DNA TGTGCCAGCATCTCGCTCGGGGAGACCCAGTACTTC. This rearrangement joins TRBV6-1 to TRBJ2-5; no clear D gene. The CDR3 runs 12 residues. Germline values: CDR1 MNHNS, CDR2 SASEGT. V shed 7 bases and J shed 5 bases, with 11 bases lying between them.